This entry lists 5 T cell receptor beta chains sequenced from one sample in a study. Via MiXCR, TCRdb re-called the reads, giving one row per CDR3 protein. The sample shows fewer than 9,000 distinct CDR3 sequences, approximately 30% of them seen only once. Sequenced input: blood. These receptor sequences come from a human donor.

This clonotype counts as medium-sized. In DNA, the CDR3 is TGCAGCGTTGACCTCCGAGGTCCAGATACGCAGTATTTT. It specifies CSVDLRGPDTQYF. This chain links TRBV29-1 with TRBJ2-3; D not resolved. Germline CDR1 reads SQVTM; CDR2 reads ANQGSEA. The V end lost 3 bases, the J end lost 4 bases, and 11 bases lay between the germline ends. The CDR3 runs to 13 residues.

V and J are TRBV29-1 and TRBJ1-1; 9 positions agree with TRBD1. Losses at the gene ends were 0 bases for V and 3 bases for J; bases not matched to a gene: 2. This CDR3 spans 14 amino acids. Germline loops: CDR1 SQVTM, CDR2 ANQGSEA. CDR3: CSVEEWTGDTEAFF. DNA of the CDR3: TGCAGCGTTGAAGAATGGACAGGGGACACTGAAGCTTTCTTT.

This clonotype counts as medium-sized. The chain carries TRBV4-2 and TRBJ1-6, with D uncertain. CDR3 length: 13 amino acids. V lost 3 bases, J lost 7 bases, and 7 bases lay in between. Germline CDR1 LGHNA, CDR2 YNFKEQ. CDR3 coding DNA: TGTGCCAGCAGCCAGACAAGAAATTCACCCCTCCACTTT. It encodes CASSQTRNSPLHF.

About this clonotype: Just one base apart from a much larger clone, this may be a read error. The chain carries TRBV18 and TRBJ2-1; weak D call: TRBD1 (5 bases). Looked up from germline, CDR1 is KGHSH and CDR2 is LQKENI. The CDR3 is 14 amino acids. Between the trimmed V and J ends, which lost 2 bases and 10 bases, there was a span of 15 bases. As DNA, the CDR3 is TGTGCCAGCTCACCAATCAGGGAAGTAGCCGAGCAGTTCTTC. Amino acids: CASSPIREVAEQFF.

This clonotype is medium-sized. The chain uses TRBV29-1 and TRBJ1-4; TRBD1 is a possible D gene (5 bases). V lost 5 bases and J lost 0, with 7 bases in between. The CDR3 has 13 residues. Germline loops: CDR1 SQVTM, CDR2 ANQGSEA. CDR3 DNA sequence: TGCAGCGTTACAGGAGCAACTAATGAAAAACTGTTTTTT. It encodes CSVTGATNEKLFF.